Shown below are 10 T cell receptor beta chains from a single sample sequenced in a study of CD8+ T cells in alopecia areata. cDNA prepared by RNA extraction and subsequent reverse transcription served as the template for sequencing. Clones were sequenced by immunoSEQ multiplex PCR, and TCRdb holds only the in-frame ones, with some missing. The sample contains more than 200,000 clones, around two thirds of which appear only once. Sequencing used CD4+ T cells sorted from blood, obtained at week 0. Receptors originate from a human donor with alopecia areata.

This clone was detected a few times. This rearrangement joins TRBV29-1 to TRBJ2-2; TRBD2 matches at 9 bases. The J segment lost 4 bases and the V segment lost 4 bases, leaving 4 bases of the junction unmatched. This CDR3 comprises 14 residues. Germline CDR1 and CDR2: SQVTM and ANQGSEA. The CDR3 sequence is CSVGRAGGTGELFF. Here the CDR3 DNA reads TGCAGCGTTGGAAGAGCGGGGGGCACCGGGGAGCTGTTTTTT.

A single count supports this clone. This CDR3 is also generated by other DNA sequences in the sample. The chain employs TRBV5-1 and TRBJ2-5; D is possibly TRBD2 (5 bases). Germline CDR1 reads SGHRS; CDR2 reads YFSETQ. There are 13 residues in the CDR3. V lost 5 bases to trimming and J lost 1 base, with 9 bases between them. The CDR3 bases are TGCGCCAGCAGTCGGGGAGCCCAAGAGACCCAGTACTTC. This encodes CASSRGAQETQYF.

The chain employs TRBV5-1 and TRBJ2-5, with 8 bases fitting TRBD1. Germline values: CDR1 SGHRS, CDR2 YFSETQ. This CDR3 comprises 14 residues. The V segment lost 2 bases and the J segment 4 bases; nucleotides outside the gene matches: 4. CDR3 nucleotides: TGCGCCAGCAGCTTCGACAGGGGAGGAGAGACCCAGTACTTC. Encoded protein: CASSFDRGGETQYF.

The rearrangement joins TRBV15 to TRBJ2-7; D call uncertain. Trimming took off 3 bases at V and 7 bases at J, with 16 bases between the two ends. Germline assignment: CDR1 LNHNV and CDR2 YYDKDF (reference sequence). CDR3 length: 14 residues. CDR3 region: CATSSEGYAGEQYF. The DNA for the CDR3 is TGTGCCACCAGCAGTGAAGGGTATGCAGGAGAGCAGTACTTC.

V gene TRBV29-1 combines with J gene TRBJ2-1; D is undetermined. Trimming removed 4 bases from V and 0 bases from J, with 10 bases in between. The CDR3 sequence is 14 residues long. CDR1 SQVTM and CDR2 ANQGSEA come from the germline V gene. CDR3 loop: CSVGNSPSYNEQFF. CDR3 sequence (DNA): TGCAGCGTTGGGAATAGCCCCTCCTACAATGAGCAGTTCTTC.

This clone was counted between two and nine times. The CDR3 bases are TGTGCCATCAGTGACGTAGCGGGGCAACAAGAGACCCAGTACTTC. This sequence encodes CAISDVAGQQETQYF. This sequence joins TRBV10-3 and TRBJ2-5; 8 bases map to TRBD2. Per the germline V gene, CDR1 is ENHRY and CDR2 is SYGVKD. The CDR3 has 15 residues. J gave up 2 bases and V 3 bases, and 5 bases lay outside the gene matches.

The genes are TRBV4-2 and TRBJ1-4, with a tentative D call TRBD1 (6 bases). Trimming pared 2 bases from V and 8 bases from J, leaving 12 bases between. Germline CDR1 LGHNA, CDR2 YNFKEQ. The CDR3 has 14 amino acids. CDR3 sequence: CASSQQDRSEKLFF. The CDR3 nucleotides are TGTGCCAGCAGCCAACAAGACAGGTCCGAAAAACTGTTTTTT.

This sequence joins TRBV5-1 and TRBJ2-1; no clear D. This CDR3 spans 15 amino acids. The V end was cut by 2 bases, the J end by 0 bases, with 9 bases between. Per germline, CDR1 SGHRS and CDR2 YFSETQ. CDR3 nucleotides: TGCGCCAGCAGCTTAACCGACTCCTCCTACAATGAGCAGTTCTTC. Translating gives CASSLTDSSYNEQFF.

This sequence joins TRBV15 and TRBJ2-1; no reliable D call. This CDR3 is built from 11 residues. From germline, CDR1 is LNHNV and CDR2 YYDKDF (reference sequence). Deletions cut 1 base from V and 8 bases from J, with 3 bases between. The CDR3 sequence is CATSRGDEQFF. CDR3 coding DNA: TGTGCCACCAGCAGAGGGGATGAGCAGTTCTTC.

The chain links TRBV30 to TRBJ2-2; D ambiguous. CDR3 length: 15 residues. Germline V gene sequence: CDR1 GTSNPN, CDR2 SVGIG (reference sequence). With 5 bases removed from V and 3 bases from J, the gap between germline ends came to 16 bases. The CDR3 spells CAWHQSTTYTGELFF. The CDR3 coding sequence is TGTGCCTGGCACCAATCAACTACATACACCGGGGAGCTGTTTTTT. The complete variable domain, with remaining parts taken from reference TRBV30 and TRBJ2-2, reads SQTIHQWPATLVQPVGSPLSLECTVEGTSNPNLYWYRQAAGRGLQLLFYSVGIGQISSEVPQNLSASRPQDRQFILSSKKLLLSDSGFYLCAWHQSTTYTGELFFGEGSRLTVL.